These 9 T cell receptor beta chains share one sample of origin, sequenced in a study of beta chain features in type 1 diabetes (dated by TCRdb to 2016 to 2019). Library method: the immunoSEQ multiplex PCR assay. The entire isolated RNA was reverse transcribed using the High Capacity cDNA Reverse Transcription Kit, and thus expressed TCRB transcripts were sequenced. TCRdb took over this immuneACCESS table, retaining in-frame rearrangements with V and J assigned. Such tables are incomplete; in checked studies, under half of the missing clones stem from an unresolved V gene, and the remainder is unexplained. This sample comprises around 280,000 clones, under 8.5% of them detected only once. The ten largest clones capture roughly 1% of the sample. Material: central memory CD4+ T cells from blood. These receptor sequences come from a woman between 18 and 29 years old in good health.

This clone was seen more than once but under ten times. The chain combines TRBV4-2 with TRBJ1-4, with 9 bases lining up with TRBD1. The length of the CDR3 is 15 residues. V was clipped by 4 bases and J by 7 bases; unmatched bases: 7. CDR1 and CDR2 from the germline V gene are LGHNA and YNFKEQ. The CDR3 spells CASSLRQGDGEKLFF. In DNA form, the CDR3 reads TGTGCCAGCAGCCTTAGACAGGGGGATGGTGAAAAACTGTTTTTT.

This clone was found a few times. The CDR3 sequence is CASSPGPYYGYTF. CDR3 bases: TGTGCCAGCAGCCCTGGTCCTTACTATGGCTACACCTTC. This chain links TRBV7-9 with TRBJ1-2; D gene ambiguous. The germline V gene has CDR1 SEHNR and CDR2 FQNEAQ (reference sequence). This CDR3 region has 13 residues. Trimming cost V 5 bases and J 3 bases, with 10 bases left between them.

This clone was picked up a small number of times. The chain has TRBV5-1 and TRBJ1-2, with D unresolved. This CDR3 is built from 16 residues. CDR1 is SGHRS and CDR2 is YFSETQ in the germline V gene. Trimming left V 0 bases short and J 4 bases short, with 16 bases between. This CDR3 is CASSLGGLGPVYGYTF. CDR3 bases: TGCGCCAGCAGCTTGGGTGGTTTAGGTCCTGTCTATGGCTACACCTTC.

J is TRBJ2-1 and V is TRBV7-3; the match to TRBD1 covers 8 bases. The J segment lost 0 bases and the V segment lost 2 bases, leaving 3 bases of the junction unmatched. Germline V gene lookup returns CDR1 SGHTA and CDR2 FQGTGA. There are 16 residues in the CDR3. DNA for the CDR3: TGTGCCAGCAGCTTACGTGACAGGGGCTCCTACAATGAGCAGTTCTTC. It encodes CASSLRDRGSYNEQFF.

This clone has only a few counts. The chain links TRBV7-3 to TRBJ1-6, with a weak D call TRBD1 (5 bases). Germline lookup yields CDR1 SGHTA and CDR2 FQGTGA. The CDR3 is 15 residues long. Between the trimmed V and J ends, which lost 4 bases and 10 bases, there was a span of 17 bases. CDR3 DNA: TGTGCCAGCAGCTATACAGGCGGCGAGAGATCACCCCTCCACTTT. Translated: CASSYTGGERSPLHF.

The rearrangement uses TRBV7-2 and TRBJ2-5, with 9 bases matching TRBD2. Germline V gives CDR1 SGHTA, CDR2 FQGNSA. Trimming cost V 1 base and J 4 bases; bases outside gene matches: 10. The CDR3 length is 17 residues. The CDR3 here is CASSLGSRLAVGETQYF. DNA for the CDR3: TGTGCCAGCAGCTTAGGGTCCCGACTAGCGGTGGGAGAGACCCAGTACTTC.

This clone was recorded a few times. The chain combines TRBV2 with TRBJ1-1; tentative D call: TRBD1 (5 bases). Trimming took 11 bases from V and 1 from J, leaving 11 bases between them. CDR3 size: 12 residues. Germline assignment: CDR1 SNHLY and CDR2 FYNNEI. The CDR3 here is CAHRGPNTEAFF. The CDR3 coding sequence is TGTGCCCACCGGGGCCCGAACACTGAAGCTTTCTTT. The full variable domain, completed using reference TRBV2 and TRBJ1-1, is EPEVTQTPSHQVTQMGQEVILRCVPISNHLYFYWYRQILGQKVEFLVSFYNNEISEKSEIFDDQFSVERPDGSNFTLKIRSTKLEDSAMYFCAHRGPNTEAFFGQGTRLTVV.

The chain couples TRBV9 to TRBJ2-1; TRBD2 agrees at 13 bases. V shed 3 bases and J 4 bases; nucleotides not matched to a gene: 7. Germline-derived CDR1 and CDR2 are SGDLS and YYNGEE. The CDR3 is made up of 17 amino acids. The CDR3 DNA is TGTGCCAGCAGCGCCCGCCCACTAGCGGGAGGGTACAATGAGCAGTTCTTC. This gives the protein CASSARPLAGGYNEQFF. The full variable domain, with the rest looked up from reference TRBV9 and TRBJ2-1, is DSGVTQTPKHLITATGQRVTLRCSPRSGDLSVYWYQQSLDQGLQFLIQYYNGEERAKGNILERFSAQQFPDLHSELNLSSLELGDSALYFCASSARPLAGGYNEQFFGPGTRLTVL.

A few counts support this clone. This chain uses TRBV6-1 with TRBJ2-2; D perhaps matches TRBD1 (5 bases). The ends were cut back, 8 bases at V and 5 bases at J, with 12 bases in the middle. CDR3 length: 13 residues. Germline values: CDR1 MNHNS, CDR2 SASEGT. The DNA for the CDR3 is TGTGCCAGCGGGGCATCGTTTACCGGGGAGCTGTTTTTT. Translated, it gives CASGASFTGELFF.